This TCR beta chain was captured by sequencing in a study of T cell responses to AZD1222 COVID-19 vaccine. Here immunoSEQ multiplex PCR was the method, and the copy in TCRdb shows in-frame clones only, minus some. The sample has roughly 160,000 clones, about 91% seen once. The count of this clone is one. This sequence originates from an adult in good health. Sequencing used peripheral blood, obtained on day 0 of MenACWY control vaccination.

The CDR3 region is CASNHIPFGQLYSNQPQHF. The CDR3 DNA sequence: TGTGCCAGTAACCATATACCCTTCGGACAGCTCTATAGCAATCAGCCCCAGCATTTT. The chain couples TRBV19 to TRBJ1-5; D might be TRBD1 (6 bases). The CDR3 totals 19 residues. The V and J ends lost 7 bases and 0 bases respectively, with 25 bases between them. Looked up from germline, CDR1 is LNHDA and CDR2 is SQIVND (reference sequence).